The 3 T cell receptor beta chains listed next were all sequenced from one sample in a study of cytomegalovirus exposure and HLA in healthy donors. 13 Jbeta primers and 60 Vbeta primers were used for the PCR. The protocol was immunoSEQ multiplex PCR, while the TCRdb copy is restricted to in-frame clones and leaves out a portion. Of 100,000 to 150,000 clones listed, roughly four fifths were seen once; the top ten hold roughly 3.5%. Sequencing was done on a sample of PBMCs. The receptors were gathered from a woman between 35 and 50 years old in good health and CMV-seropositive.

This clone was counted only a few times. The chain has TRBV4-2 and TRBJ2-6, with 7 bases matching TRBD1. CDR1 is LGHNA and CDR2 is YNFKEQ in the germline V gene. The CDR3 sequence is 19 residues long. With 1 base clipped from V and 2 bases from J, the junction kept 11 bases outside the gene matches. The CDR3 nucleotides read TGTGCCAGCAGCCAAGCGCTTTGGAACAGGGGTGCTGGGGCCAACGTCCTGACTTTC. Translated, it gives CASSQALWNRGAGANVLTF.

The genes are TRBV19 and TRBJ1-5, with no clear D. CDR3 length: 14 residues. CDR1 is LNHDA, CDR2 SQIVND, per germline (reference sequence). The V and J ends lost 1 base and 4 bases respectively, with 8 bases between them. The CDR3 spells CASSIGQVNQPQHF. The DNA for the CDR3 is TGTGCCAGTAGTATAGGCCAGGTGAATCAGCCCCAGCATTTT. The full variable domain, rest sourced from reference TRBV19 and TRBJ1-5, is DGGITQSPKYLFRKEGQNVTLSCEQNLNHDAMYWYRQDPGQGLRLIYYSQIVNDFQKGDIAEGYSVSREKKESFPLTVTSAQKNPTAFYLCASSIGQVNQPQHFGDGTRLSIL.

The V call is TRBV6-1, the J call TRBJ2-7; TRBD2 might be the D (6 bases). Germline CDR1 MNHNS, CDR2 SASEGT. The CDR3 runs to 12 residues. With 6 bases removed from V and 6 bases from J, the gap between germline ends came to 12 bases. The CDR3 coding sequence is TGTGCCAGCAGGTGGAACGGGGGCGAGCAGTACTTC. This sequence encodes CASRWNGGEQYF.